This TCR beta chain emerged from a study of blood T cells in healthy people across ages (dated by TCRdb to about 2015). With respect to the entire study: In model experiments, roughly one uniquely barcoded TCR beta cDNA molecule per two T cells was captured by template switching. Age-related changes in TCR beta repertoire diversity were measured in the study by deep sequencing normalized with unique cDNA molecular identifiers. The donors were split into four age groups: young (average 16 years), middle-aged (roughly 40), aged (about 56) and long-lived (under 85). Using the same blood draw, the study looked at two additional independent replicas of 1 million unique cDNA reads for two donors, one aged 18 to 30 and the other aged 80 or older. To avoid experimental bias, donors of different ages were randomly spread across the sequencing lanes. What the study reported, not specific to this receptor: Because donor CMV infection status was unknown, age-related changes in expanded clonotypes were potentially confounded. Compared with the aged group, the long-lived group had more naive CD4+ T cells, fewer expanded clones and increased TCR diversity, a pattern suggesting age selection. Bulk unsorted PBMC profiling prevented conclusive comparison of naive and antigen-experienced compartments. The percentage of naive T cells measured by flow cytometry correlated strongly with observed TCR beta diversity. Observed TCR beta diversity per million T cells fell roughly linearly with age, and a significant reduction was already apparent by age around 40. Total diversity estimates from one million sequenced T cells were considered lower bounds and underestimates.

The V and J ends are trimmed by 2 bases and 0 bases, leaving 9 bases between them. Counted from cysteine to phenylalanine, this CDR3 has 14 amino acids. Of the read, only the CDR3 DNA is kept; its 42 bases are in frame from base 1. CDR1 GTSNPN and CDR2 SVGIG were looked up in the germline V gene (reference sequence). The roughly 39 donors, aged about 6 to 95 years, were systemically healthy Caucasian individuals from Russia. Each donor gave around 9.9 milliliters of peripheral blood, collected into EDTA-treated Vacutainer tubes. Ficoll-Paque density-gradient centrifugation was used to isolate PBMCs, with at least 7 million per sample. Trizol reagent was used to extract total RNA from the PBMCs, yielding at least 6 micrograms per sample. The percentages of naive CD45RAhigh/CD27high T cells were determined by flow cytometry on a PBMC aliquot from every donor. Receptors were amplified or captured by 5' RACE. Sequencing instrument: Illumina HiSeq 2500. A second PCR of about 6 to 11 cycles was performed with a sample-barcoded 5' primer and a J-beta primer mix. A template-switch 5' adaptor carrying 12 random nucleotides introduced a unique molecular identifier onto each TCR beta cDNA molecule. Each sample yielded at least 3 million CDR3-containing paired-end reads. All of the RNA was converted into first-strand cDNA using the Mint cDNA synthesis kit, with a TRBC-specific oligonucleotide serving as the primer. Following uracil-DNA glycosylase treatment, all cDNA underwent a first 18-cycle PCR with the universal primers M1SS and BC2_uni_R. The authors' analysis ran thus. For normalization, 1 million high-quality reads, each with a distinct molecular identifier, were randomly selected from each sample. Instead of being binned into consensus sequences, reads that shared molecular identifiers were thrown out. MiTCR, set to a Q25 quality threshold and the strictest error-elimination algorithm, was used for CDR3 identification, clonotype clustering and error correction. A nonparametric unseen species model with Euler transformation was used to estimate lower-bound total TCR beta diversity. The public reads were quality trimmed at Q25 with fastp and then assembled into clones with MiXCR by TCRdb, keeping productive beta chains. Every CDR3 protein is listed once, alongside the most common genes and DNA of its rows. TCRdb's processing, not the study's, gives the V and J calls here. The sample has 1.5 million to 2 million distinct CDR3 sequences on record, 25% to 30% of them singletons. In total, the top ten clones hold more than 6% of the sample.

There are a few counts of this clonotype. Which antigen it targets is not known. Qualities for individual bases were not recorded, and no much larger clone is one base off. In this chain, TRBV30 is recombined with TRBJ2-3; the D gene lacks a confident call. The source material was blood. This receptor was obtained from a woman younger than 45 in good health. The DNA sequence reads TGTGCCTGGAGTTCGTGCTCTAGCACAGATACGCAGTATTTT. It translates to CAWSSCSSTDTQYF.